The clone carrying this TCR beta chain has a handful of counts. Its antigen remains unknown. In germline, CDR1 is ENHRY, CDR2 SYGVKD. V was pared by 4 bases and J by 5 bases, with 18 bases between. There are 17 residues in the CDR3. TCRdb keeps only in-frame clones here, not all; method: immunoSEQ multiplex PCR. The data hold 150,000 to 200,000 clones, with approximately 89% observed a single time. The record originates from a study of T cell responses to AZD1222 COVID-19 vaccine. Study findings and constraints: Donors in the cohort were predominantly white British and more often female, and clonal diversity was possibly underestimated. Spike-spanning, vaccine-associated CD4 TCRs were dominant at 160-218 and 743-854.

The TCR sequence derives from an adult who received the AZD1222 COVID-19 vaccine. The sequenced sample was peripheral blood, obtained 28 days after the second AZD1222 dose. The rearrangement joins TRBV10-3 to TRBJ1-6; TRBD1 is a possible D gene (5 bases). CDR3 in amino acids: CAISVSSGGHDNSPLHF. As DNA, the CDR3 is TGTGCCATCAGTGTATCAAGTGGAGGACACGATAATTCACCCCTCCACTTT.